The rows below give T cell receptor beta chains drawn from one sample of a study of shared clonotypes between healthy human individuals. The protocol was immunoSEQ multiplex PCR, while the TCRdb copy is restricted to in-frame clones and leaves out a portion. The sample contains about 2.1 million clones, 80% to 95% of which appear only once. The specimen was naive CD8+ T cells from PBMCs. Every receptor here comes from a man between 18 and 35 years old in good health. Some clones in this sample may be carry-over from other donors' samples. Both conserved end residues are part of each CDR3. Fields, in order: J gene, V gene, CDR3 protein.

TRBJ1-4,TRBV7-9,CASSPSDGNEKLFF
TRBJ2-3,TRBV30,CAWSRGTIRTSGKDTQYF
TRBJ1-3,TRBV6-1,CASSEDWGSTGNTIYF
TRBJ1-2,TRBV29-1,CSVSNPPPQGNYGYTF
TRBJ1-1,TRBV27,CASGLQGVNTEAFF
TRBJ2-1,TRBV9,CASSTSGGYEQFF
TRBJ2-1,TRBV9,CASSEAGTNNEQFF
TRBJ2-2,TRBV27,CASSLLSEGELFF
TRBJ2-7,TRBV7-9,CASSLGFRESPSYEQYF
TRBJ2-7,TRBV7-2,CASSLGELAGVTYEQYF
TRBJ1-3,TRBV6-1,CASSEEQRFSGNTIYF